This is a list of T cell receptor beta chains from one sample in a study of PD-1 blockade in classical Hodgkin lymphoma. Method: immunoSEQ multiplex PCR; TCRdb's copy keeps in-frame clones and lacks some. The sample carries just under 20,000 clones, approximately 80% recorded once. The source material was CD4+ T cells from blood. These receptor sequences come from a human donor with classical Hodgkin lymphoma. The CDR3 runs from the conserved cysteine through the conserved F or W. Size values are once, few and many counts, or a class for expanded clones, and some rows have none.

v_call: TRBV27
clone_size: NA
cdr3_aa: CASSLNPLAGTDTQYF

v_call: TRBV28
clone_size: once
cdr3_aa: CASSFSGLVVQLF

v_call: TRBV10-2
clone_size: NA
cdr3_aa: CASSEAGGQPQHF

v_call: TRBV7-6
clone_size: NA
cdr3_aa: CASSLVRGETQYF

v_call: TRBV7-2
clone_size: few
cdr3_aa: CASSLERTAQYF

v_call: TRBV2
clone_size: NA
cdr3_aa: CASSVGTGGPTDTQYF

v_call: TRBV6-5
clone_size: few
cdr3_aa: CASRQNYGYTF

v_call: TRBV19
clone_size: NA
cdr3_aa: CASSMSRGNEQFF

v_call: TRBV28
clone_size: NA
cdr3_aa: CASSRAGTNTEAFF

v_call: TRBV19
clone_size: NA
cdr3_aa: CASHRDRGLGEAFF

v_call: TRBV28
clone_size: NA
cdr3_aa: CASSEIRAHSNQPQHF

v_call: TRBV6-1
clone_size: NA
cdr3_aa: CASSEADGSSYNEQFF

v_call: TRBV28
clone_size: NA
cdr3_aa: CASSRDRGLIEAFF

v_call: TRBV5-4
clone_size: NA
cdr3_aa: CASSLGGSSYNEQFF

v_call: TRBV4-1
clone_size: NA
cdr3_aa: CASSQDPGNYGYTF